The present T cell receptor (beta chain) was sequenced within a study of CD8 T cells in Susac syndrome. Findings and limits, study-wide: The study recognized that the number of individuals in its TCR sequencing and HLA analysis was relatively small.

RNA in amounts of about 0.45 to 1 ug was reverse transcribed with random hexamers. TCRdb analysed the immunoSEQ multiplex PCR reads with MiXCR anew, one entry per CDR3 protein. The sample holds 150,000 to 200,000 distinct CDR3 sequences, approximately 94% seen once. Negative isolation yielded CD4+ and CD8+ T cells, and FACS enriched TEMRA cells. About this clonotype: Antigen: not known.

The germline V gene has CDR1 SGHRS and CDR2 YFSETQ. Trimming removed 4 bases at V and 0 bases at J, with 13 bases between. This CDR3 is built from 15 residues. The TCR originated in a human donor with Susac syndrome. The source material was CD4+ T cells from PBMCs. The V gene is TRBV5-1, the J gene TRBJ1-1; D is perhaps TRBD1 (6 bases). The CDR3 coding sequence is TGCGCCAGCAGCAAAGCGACAGGACTGAACACTGAAGCTTTCTTT. Its translation is CASSKATGLNTEAFF.